This T cell receptor beta chain was retrieved from a study of T-cell reconstitution after alpha-beta-depleted transplantation in children. Study results and caveats: Several hundred expanded graft clones reportedly gave rise to the alpha-beta T cells present about two months after transplant. Some patients showed high day-60 TCRbeta diversity, which derived from surviving recipient T cells and thymic progenitors. The authors attributed T-cell counts and diversity one year after transplant mostly to newly produced T cells.

CDR3 size: 19 residues. The germline V gene has CDR1 SNHLY and CDR2 FYNNEI. This clonotype was counted ten times or more. Its matching antigen is unknown. The junction does not match germline at one end; this may be a read error. Preparation of the TCRbeta library involved a method that used unique molecular identifiers. TCRdb used MiXCR to reprocess the PCR reads, holding one entry per CDR3 protein. The table includes almost 250,000 distinct CDR3 sequences, about a quarter detected once. Here the sequenced sample was PBMCs, taken before TCRalphabeta/CD19-depleted stem cell transplant. The source of this sequence is a girl aged 2-10 years with Fanconi anemia, due to receive a stem cell transplant. This rearrangement joins TRBV2 to TRBJ2-5, with 9 bases fitting TRBD2. The CDR3 is CASSEGFGLSSGIQETQYF. The CDR3 nucleotides are TGTGCCAGCAGCGAAGGGTTCGGGCTGTCTAGCGGGATCCAAGAGACCCAGTACTTC. Supplemented by reference TRBV2 and TRBJ2-5, the full variable domain reads EPEVTQTPSHQVTQMGQEVILRCVPISNHLYFYWYRQILGQKVEFLVSFYNNEISEKSEIFDDQFSVERPDGSNFTLKIRSTKLEDSAMYFCASSEGFGLSSGIQETQYFGPGTRLLVL.